This TCR beta chain was retrieved from a study of long-term antiretroviral therapy in people with HIV. The germline gives CDR1 SGHRS, CDR2 YFSETQ. V lost 5 bases, J lost 5 bases, and 8 bases lay in between. This CDR3 is built from 13 residues. Survey-level immunoSEQ v3.0 assays were run. Only in-frame clones appear in the TCRdb table, and some are missing; sequencing was by immunoSEQ multiplex PCR. The profile shows some 10,000 clones, around 84% of them singletons. The sample holds one count of this clone. Its antigen is undetermined. Study-level points and caveats: The ART regimens used between the mid-2000s and the late 2010s may be less effective than current ones. Upon ART, diversity increased but remained lower than transplant donor controls.

The sample in question was unsorted PBMCs, obtained 7.2 years after starting antiretroviral therapy. The TCR originated in a man in his fifties or sixties with HIV. V and J are TRBV5-1 and TRBJ1-6; D unclear. Here the CDR3 reads CASRGVDNSPLHF. The CDR3 DNA is TGCGCCAGCAGAGGAGTTGATAATTCACCCCTCCACTTT.